This paragraph covers one TCR beta chain sequence. The ends lost 3 bases at V and 8 bases at J; junction bases unmatched: 10. Germline CDR1 reads MNHEY; CDR2 reads SVGAGI. The CDR3 has 15 residues. Making TCR beta cDNA involved approximately 480 ng total RNA and a constant-region primer. Slightly modified ARM-PCR with three nested multiplex PCR rounds yielded TCR beta libraries. Forward primers for TRBV1-TRBV30 and a C-beta reverse primer served the first two PCR rounds, at roughly 10 cycles each. TCRdb re-called the multiplex PCR reads with MiXCR, one entry per CDR3 protein. Of 300,000 to 350,000 distinct CDR3 sequences in the sample, less than 75% are singletons; the top ten hold about 6.5%. This sample stems from a study of tumor-infiltrating lymphocytes in primary liver carcinoma. Study at large: Each participant had primary liver carcinoma, and surgical resection was the treatment. Patients comprised men and women whose ages fell between 30 and 69 years.

RNA isolated from unsorted whole blood supplied the blood RNA, with germline DNA also extracted. Around 4 milliliters of peripheral blood were gathered ahead of the operation. The sequence came from a man between 35 and 55 years old with primary liver carcinoma and hepatitis B virus infection. The rearrangement uses TRBV6-5 and TRBJ2-1, with 7 bases lining up with TRBD2. Sequenced material: peripheral blood. The chain's CDR3 is CASSYSGVAGHEQFF. The CDR3 DNA follows: TGTGCCAGCAGTTATTCTGGTGTAGCGGGCCATGAGCAGTTCTTC.